Shown below are 17 T cell receptor beta chains from a single sample sequenced in a study of beta chain features in type 1 diabetes. Study outcomes and limitations: Type 1 diabetes patients had TCRB CDR3s that were shorter (moderately but significantly so) in all four CD4+ subsets.

Expressed TCRB transcripts got sequenced, as all isolated RNA was reverse transcribed. Some clones are missing from TCRdb's copy, which holds only in-frame ones; the method was immunoSEQ multiplex PCR. The sample records about 360,000 clones, 10% to 15% being singletons. No antigen is known for these receptors. Sequenced: naive CD4+ T cells from blood. All receptors come from a woman under 30 with type 1 diabetes.

This clone was detected only once. The V gene is TRBV10-2, the J gene TRBJ2-1, with a possible D match to TRBD1 (5 bases). The germline V gene has CDR1 WSHSY and CDR2 SAAADI. V was trimmed by 3 bases and J by 2 bases, leaving 11 bases between them. The CDR3 runs to 15 residues. CDR3 DNA: TGCGCCAGCAGTGACCGAAAGGGGACCTACAATGAGCAGTTCTTC. It is translated as CASSDRKGTYNEQFF.

This clone has only a few counts. V usage is TRBV7-9 and J usage is TRBJ2-2; the D is unclear. The CDR3 is 13 amino acids. Trimming stripped 2 bases from V and 4 bases from J, with 5 bases between. Germline values: CDR1 SEHNR, CDR2 FQNEAQ (reference sequence). The CDR3 here is CASSLFFTGELFF. CDR3 DNA: TGTGCCAGCAGCTTATTCTTCACCGGGGAGCTGTTTTTT.

The chain employs TRBV5-1 and TRBJ2-7; 9 nucleotides line up with TRBD1. After removal of 4 bases from V and 1 base from J, the junction contained 12 bases not matched to a gene. Germline lookup yields CDR1 SGHRS and CDR2 YFSETQ. This CDR3 has 17 residues. The CDR3 is CASSPTSWTGVSYEQYF. The CDR3, as DNA: TGCGCCAGCAGCCCTACCTCCTGGACAGGGGTTTCCTACGAGCAGTACTTC.

The rearrangement joins TRBV7-9 to TRBJ2-7; 7 bases align to TRBD1. The V gene end was trimmed by 0 bases and the J gene end by 2 bases; junction bases not matched to a gene: 1. Germline CDR1 SEHNR, CDR2 FQNEAQ (reference sequence). This CDR3 contains 14 residues. CDR3: CASSLAGTAYEQYF. Here the CDR3 DNA reads TGTGCCAGCAGCTTAGCGGGGACAGCCTACGAGCAGTACTTC.

The chain is built from TRBV21-1 and TRBJ2-2; TRBD1 reflects the table's D call only, with no check against the DNA. TRBV21-1 is a known pseudogene. The CDR3 consists of 16 residues. The CDR3 protein is CASSPRQGSHTGELFF. In DNA form, the CDR3 reads TGTGCCAGCAGCCCCCGGCAGGGGTCTCACACCGGGGAGCTGTTTTTT.

The chain recombines TRBV10-3 with TRBJ1-1, with D possibly being TRBD1 (6 bases). The CDR3 is made up of 13 amino acids. V lost 6 bases to trimming and J lost 2 bases, with 10 bases between them. The germline V gene has CDR1 ENHRY and CDR2 SYGVKD. The CDR3 bases are TGTGCCATCAGCACAGGGTTTAACACTGAAGCTTTCTTT. It yields the protein CAISTGFNTEAFF.

This clone was seen more than once but under ten times. The genes are TRBV4-1 and TRBJ2-7, with TRBD2 matching 10 bases. The germline gives CDR1 MGHRA, CDR2 YSYEKL. Trimming cost V 0 bases and J 3 bases; bases outside gene matches: 5. The CDR3 is 16 amino acids. The CDR3 DNA reads as TGCGCCAGCAGCCAAGAGGTAGCGGGGGGTGTCTACGAGCAGTACTTC. As protein: CASSQEVAGGVYEQYF.

V gene TRBV7-2 combines with J gene TRBJ2-5, with D maybe TRBD2 (5 bases). The CDR3 runs 15 residues. V lost 7 bases and J 1 base, leaving 16 bases between the germline ends. Per the germline V gene, CDR1 is SGHTA and CDR2 is FQGNSA. The CDR3 DNA reads as TGTGCCAGCATCAGGACCGGGATACCCCAAGAGACCCAGTACTTC. Translated: CASIRTGIPQETQYF. The entire variable domain, with the rest obtained from reference TRBV7-2 and TRBJ2-5, is as follows: GAGVSQSPSNKVTEKGKDVELRCDPISGHTALYWYRQSLGQGLEFLIYFQGNSAPDKSGLPSDRFSAERTGGSVSTLTIQRTQQEDSAVYLCASIRTGIPQETQYFGPGTRLLVL.

This clone was observed a few times. V and J are TRBV25-1 and TRBJ1-2; 7 bases align to TRBD1. Trimming at V came to 5 bases and at J to 7 bases, leaving 10 bases not matched to a gene. The CDR3 loop spans 14 amino acids. Per the germline V gene, CDR1 is MGHDK and CDR2 is SYGVNS. As DNA, the CDR3 is TGTGCCAGCAGTCGACCCGGGACAGTGGCTGGCTACACCTTC. This translates into CASSRPGTVAGYTF.

V gene TRBV2 combines with J gene TRBJ2-2; the D is unclear. The germline CDR1 and CDR2 sequences are SNHLY and FYNNEI. The CDR3 spans 14 residues. Trimming removed 1 base from V and 4 bases from J, with 7 bases in between. CDR3 sequence: CASSEGPVTGELFF. The CDR3 DNA sequence: TGTGCCAGCAGTGAAGGGCCTGTCACCGGGGAGCTGTTTTTT.

The chain carries TRBV7-8 and TRBJ2-1; 9 nucleotides agree with TRBD2. The CDR3 consists of 15 residues. Losses at the gene ends were 2 bases for V and 5 bases for J; bases not matched to a gene: 4. The germline V gene has CDR1 SGHVS and CDR2 FQNEAQ. The CDR3 bases are TGTGCCAGCAGCTTACGGCTAGCGGGGCACAATGAGCAGTTCTTC. Amino acid sequence: CASSLRLAGHNEQFF. Full variable domain (outside the CDR3, taken from reference TRBV7-8 and TRBJ2-1): GAGVSQSPRYKVAKRGQDVALRCDPISGHVSLFWYQQALGQGPEFLTYFQNEAQLDKSGLPSDRFFAERPEGSVSTLKIQRTQQEDSAVYLCASSLRLAGHNEQFFGPGTRLTVL.

This clone came up a few times. CDR3 residues: CASSLWTVPYEQYF. CDR3 bases: TGTGCCAGCAGTTTATGGACAGTGCCCTACGAGCAGTACTTC. The chain couples TRBV28 to TRBJ2-7; TRBD1 is a possible D gene (5 bases). The ends were cut back, 0 bases at V and 2 bases at J, with 8 bases in the middle. The germline V gene encodes CDR1 MDHEN and CDR2 SYDVKM. CDR3 length equals 14 residues.

In its sample, this clone was seen a few times. This CDR3 is CASSPSGQGNQPQHF. The DNA for the CDR3 is TGTGCCAGCAGCCCTAGCGGTCAGGGGAATCAGCCCCAGCATTTT. V and J are TRBV7-2 and TRBJ1-5; weak D call: TRBD1 (6 bases). The CDR3 runs 15 residues. Germline lookup yields CDR1 SGHTA and CDR2 FQGNSA. Trimming removed 5 bases at V and 4 bases at J, with 15 bases between.

This clone was seen only a few times. The chain recombines TRBV9 with TRBJ2-2; a possible D gene is TRBD1 (6 bases). The CDR3 totals 18 residues. Per the germline V gene, CDR1 is SGDLS and CDR2 is YYNGEE. Trimming pared 0 bases from V and 0 bases from J, leaving 15 bases between. The CDR3 DNA follows: TGTGCCAGCAGCGTAGGCCCACTACGGACAGCGAACACCGGGGAGCTGTTTTTT. Translating gives CASSVGPLRTANTGELFF.

J is TRBJ2-7 and V is TRBV19; 10 nucleotides match TRBD2. Losses at the gene ends were 6 bases for V and 4 bases for J; bases not matched to a gene: 9. Per the germline V gene, CDR1 is LNHDA and CDR2 is SQIVND (reference sequence). The CDR3 has 15 amino acids. The CDR3 DNA reads as TGTGCCAGTAGCCAACAGCGGGGGGGCTGGTACGAGCAGTACTTC. Protein product: CASSQQRGGWYEQYF. The whole variable domain, filled in from reference TRBV19 and TRBJ2-7, reads DGGITQSPKYLFRKEGQNVTLSCEQNLNHDAMYWYRQDPGQGLRLIYYSQIVNDFQKGDIAEGYSVSREKKESFPLTVTSAQKNPTAFYLCASSQQRGGWYEQYFGPGTRLTVT.

There are a few counts of this clone. V is TRBV6-5 and J is TRBJ2-3; D not resolved. V was pared by 6 bases and J by 6 bases, with 10 bases between. Germline V lookup: CDR1 MNHEY, CDR2 SVGAGI. The CDR3 loop spans 12 amino acids. CDR3 bases: TGTGCCAGCAGCTTCACTCGGGATACGCAGTATTTT. Translating it yields CASSFTRDTQYF.

The chain uses TRBV28 and TRBJ2-3; TRBD2 matches at 11 bases. The germline V gene encodes CDR1 MDHEN and CDR2 SYDVKM. There are 14 residues in the CDR3. Trimming took 11 bases from V and 1 from J; bases not matched to a gene: 5. This chain's CDR3 is CAGGTSGRTDTQYF. The CDR3 DNA is TGTGCCGGCGGGACTAGCGGTCGCACAGATACGCAGTATTTT.